The rows below give T cell receptor beta chains drawn from one sample of a study of cytomegalovirus exposure and HLA in healthy donors. TCRdb keeps only in-frame clones here, not all; method: immunoSEQ multiplex PCR. The sample has around 130,000 clones, roughly 82% seen once. Sequencing used PBMCs. The source of these receptors is a woman aged 18-29 years in good health and CMV-seronegative. The CDR3 runs from the conserved cysteine through the conserved F or W. A D gene is named only where the DNA matches it firmly. Size is stated for part of the rows, as once, few or many counts, or as a class when the clone is expanded.

j_gene | abundance | v_gene | d_gene | CDR3nt | CDR3aa
TRBJ2-7 | - | TRBV19 | - | TGTGCCAGTAGTATAGCTGTTACCTACGAGCAGTACTTC | CASSIAVTYEQYF
TRBJ1-2 | - | TRBV19 | - | TGTGCCAGTAAAAGAGGCGGCGGATACGATGGCTACACCTTC | CASKRGGGYDGYTF
TRBJ2-2 | - | TRBV7-6 | TRBD2 | TGTGCCAGCAGCCCCCCGGGGGGTAACACCGGGGAGCTGTTTTTT | CASSPPGGNTGELFF
TRBJ1-4 | - | TRBV23-1 | TRBD1 | TGCGCCAGCAGTCAGCCCGGGACAGAGGAAAAACTGTTTTTT | CASSQPGTEEKLFF
TRBJ2-7 | - | TRBV7-9 | - | TGTGCCAGCAGCCAACTTTCGGGAGTCGATACCCACGAGCAGTACTTC | CASSQLSGVDTHEQYF
TRBJ2-4 | - | TRBV29-1 | - | TGCAGCGTCGCCGGTGGGGCAGGGGAACGGATTACCAAAAACATTCAGTACTTC | CSVAGGAGERITKNIQYF
TRBJ2-5 | - | TRBV5-1 | - | TGCGCCAGCAGCTTGGGTGGGGCGGTACAAGAGACCCAGTACTTC | CASSLGGAVQETQYF
TRBJ1-4 | - | TRBV29-1 | - | TGCAGCGTATTCGGAGGTTCGGCTAATGAAAAACTGTTTTTT | CSVFGGSANEKLFF
TRBJ1-1 | - | TRBV5-1 | - | TGCGCCAGTTCCGGCGGGGGGAGGTACACTGAAGCTTTCTTT | CASSGGGRYTEAFF
TRBJ2-6 | - | TRBV7-9 | - | TGTGCCAGCAGCTGGGAACAGGAACGTGTCCTGACTTTC | CASSWEQERVLTF
TRBJ1-2 | - | TRBV9 | - | TGTGCCAGCAGCGTAGCTACGGGGGGGAGTTATAACTATGGCTACACCTTC | CASSVATGGSYNYGYTF
TRBJ2-5 | once | TRBV6-1 | - | TGTGCCAGCAACCGGAGAGAGACCCAGTACTTC | CASNRRETQYF
TRBJ2-6 | - | TRBV27 | - | TGTGCCAGCAGTTTAAGGGCCACTGGGGCCATTTCTGGGGCCAACGGCCTGACTTTC | CASSLRATGAISGANGLTF
TRBJ2-2 | - | TRBV6-1 | - | TGTGCCAGCAGTGAACTAGCTAGGAACACCGGGGAGCTGTTTTTT | CASSELARNTGELFF
TRBJ1-5 | - | TRBV5-1 | TRBD1 | TGCGCCAGCAGCCTGGACAGGGGTAACCAGCCCCAGCATTTT | CASSLDRGNQPQHF
TRBJ2-7 | - | TRBV10-3 | - | TGTGCCATCAGTGTTACCCGGGACGAGCAGTACTTC | CAISVTRDEQYF
TRBJ2-7 | - | TRBV6-5 | TRBD1 | TGTGCCAGCAGCACCGGACAGGGGCCCTACGAGCAGTACTTC | CASSTGQGPYEQYF
TRBJ2-7 | - | TRBV4-1 | TRBD1 | TGCGCCAGCAGCTTCAACCGGGACAGTAACTACGAGCAGTACTTC | CASSFNRDSNYEQYF
TRBJ2-1 | few | TRBV7-9 | TRBD2 | TGTTCCAGCAGCTTACTAGCGGGGCCCAATGAGCAGTTCTTC | CSSSLLAGPNEQFF
TRBJ1-3 | - | TRBV15 | - | TGTGCCACCAGCAGCTTCAGGGTATCCGGAAACACCATATATTTT | CATSSFRVSGNTIYF
TRBJ2-1 | - | TRBV9 | - | TGTGCCAGCAGCGTGGCTAGCTACAATGAGCAGTTCTTC | CASSVASYNEQFF
TRBJ2-7 | - | TRBV19 | TRBD1 | TGTGCCAGTAGTTTCCCAGGGGGCGAGCAGTACTTC | CASSFPGGEQYF
TRBJ2-7 | - | TRBV9 | - | TGTGCCAGCAGCCTCTCCCCTGGTGGCAGTCCCCCCTACGAGCAGTACTTC | CASSLSPGGSPPYEQYF
TRBJ1-2 | once | TRBV6-1 | TRBD1 | TGTGCCAGCAGTGAAACGACAGGGGGCAAAGGCTACACCTTC | CASSETTGGKGYTF